The sequence of this T cell receptor beta chain was determined in a study of blood T cells in healthy people across ages (dated by TCRdb to 2015 to 2017). About the full investigation: In model experiments, template switching captured about one uniquely barcoded TCR beta cDNA molecule for every two T cells. The study measured age-related changes in TCR beta repertoire diversity using deep sequencing normalized with unique cDNA molecular identifiers. Four age groups were formed from the donors: young (average roughly 15 years), middle-aged (around 39), aged (about 62) and long-lived (82). To avoid experimental bias, donors of different ages were distributed randomly across sequencing lanes. The study analyzed two additional independent replicas of 1 million unique cDNA reads from the same blood draw for two donors, one aged 18 to 29 and one aged 80 or older.

Taken from the germline V gene, the CDR1 and CDR2 loops are SGHTA and FQGNSA. Measured from the cysteine to the phenylalanine, the CDR3 is 14 residues long. Only the CDR3 DNA is retained, 42 bases long and in frame from the first base. V is pared back by 6 bases and J by 2 bases, with 13 bases lying between the germline termini. The approximately 41 donors, aged about 6 to 95 years, were systemically healthy Caucasian individuals from Russia. Approximately 9 milliliters of peripheral blood were collected from each donor into EDTA-treated Vacutainer tubes. PBMCs were isolated by Ficoll-Paque density-gradient centrifugation, with at least 6 million obtained per sample. Trizol reagent was used to extract total RNA from the PBMCs, yielding at least 6 micrograms per sample. The percentages of naive CD45RAhigh/CD27high T cells were determined by flow cytometry on a PBMC aliquot from every donor. General findings and caveats noted by the study authors: Conclusive comparison of naive and antigen-experienced compartments was prevented by the profiling of bulk unsorted PBMCs. Observed TCR beta diversity per million T cells fell roughly linearly with age, and a significant reduction was already apparent by age around 40. Estimates of total diversity from one million sequenced T cells were regarded as lower bounds and underestimates. Observed TCR beta diversity correlated strongly with the percentage of naive T cells measured by flow cytometry. Donor CMV infection status was unknown, potentially confounding age-related changes in expanded clonotypes. Compared with the aged group, the long-lived group had more naive CD4+ T cells, fewer expanded clones and increased TCR diversity, a pattern suggesting age selection.

Libraries came from 5' RACE. The listed sequencing device is Illumina HiSeq 2500. A second roughly 6 to 12 cycle PCR used a sample-barcoded 5' primer and a J-beta primer mix. A unique molecular identifier was introduced onto each TCR beta cDNA molecule by a template-switch 5' adaptor carrying 12 random nucleotides. At least 3 million CDR3-containing paired-end reads were obtained from each sample. All of the RNA was converted into first-strand cDNA using the Mint cDNA synthesis kit, with a TRBC-specific oligonucleotide serving as the primer. All cDNA was treated with uracil-DNA glycosylase and then went through a first 18-cycle PCR with the universal primers M1SS and BC2_uni_R. For the original study's pipeline: Each sample was normalized by randomly selecting 1 million high-quality reads, each carrying a distinct molecular identifier. Instead of being binned into consensus sequences, reads that shared molecular identifiers were thrown out. CDR3 identification, clonotype clustering and error correction used MiTCR with a Q25 quality threshold and the strictest error-elimination algorithm. A nonparametric unseen species model with Euler transformation was used to estimate lower-bound total TCR beta diversity. TCRdb took the public reads, trimmed them with fastp at Q25, ran MiXCR for clone calling and kept in-frame beta chains. Rows are unified per CDR3 protein, each entry keeping the most common DNA and genes. The V and J calls were not made by the authors but by TCRdb's processing. This sample comprises around 800,000 distinct CDR3 sequences, 60% to 80% of them detected only once. About 27% of the sample comes from the top ten.

Regarding this clonotype: Its antigen specificity is not known. Base qualities are missing; no much larger clone stands one base away.

This sequence uses TRBV7-2 and TRBJ2-5; TRBD1 might be the D gene, on 6 matching bases. The clonotype comes from a man younger than 40 in good health. The specimen sequenced was blood. Here is the DNA: TGTGCCAGCAGGCGACAGGCACTTCAAGAGACCCAGTACTTC. It specifies CASRRQALQETQYF.